This TCR beta chain originates from a study of CD8 T cells in Susac syndrome. Study-level background: At blood draw, Susac syndrome patients were therapy-naive, on corticosteroids, or on intravenous immunoglobulin alone.

The sequenced target, TCR beta, came from blood CD8+ and CD4+ T cells. The authors negatively isolated CD8+ and CD4+ T cells and FACS-enriched TEMRA cells. RNA in amounts of roughly 0.5 to 1 ug was reverse transcribed with random hexamers. Across 54 Vbeta and 13 Jbeta, immunoSEQ multiplex PCR amplified TCR beta CDR3. MiXCR, run by TCRdb on the immunoSEQ multiplex PCR reads, gives a single entry per CDR3 protein. The top ten hold around 0.16% of the sample, which has a few hundred thousand distinct CDR3 sequences, 85% to 95% seen once. CDR3 length equals 15 residues. The V end was cut by 3 bases, the J end by 3 bases, with 14 bases between. The germline gives CDR1 GTSNPN, CDR2 SVGIG (reference sequence).

This TCR was sampled from a human donor with Susac syndrome. This chain joins TRBV30 and TRBJ1-4; D not certain. The sample consisted of CD4+ T cells from PBMCs. CDR3 sequence (DNA): TGTGCCTGGAGCCCCGACGTTTTGGCTAATGAAAAACTGTTTTTT. This encodes CAWSPDVLANEKLFF.